The 3 T cell receptor beta chains reported below all come from one sample, sequenced in a study of T cell responses to AZD1222 COVID-19 vaccine. Assay used: immunoSEQ multiplex PCR; TCRdb lists only in-frame clones, some missing. Of approximately 120,000 clones listed, 87% are singletons. Sequenced here: peripheral blood, sampled 28 days after the second AZD1222 dose. The source is an adult who received the AZD1222 COVID-19 vaccine.

This clone is a singleton in its sample. This CDR3 reads CASSLGQADSYEQYF. The CDR3 DNA reads TGCGCCAGCAGCCTCGGACAGGCCGACTCCTACGAGCAGTACTTC. The genes are TRBV5-1 and TRBJ2-7; 7 bases map to TRBD1. Unmatched junction bases numbered 7, after V lost 4 bases and J lost 0 bases. The germline V gene has CDR1 SGHRS and CDR2 YFSETQ. This CDR3 has 15 residues.

This chain links TRBV15 with TRBJ2-7; no reliable D call. V was trimmed by 3 bases and J by 5 bases, leaving 14 bases between them. This CDR3 has 14 amino acids. Germline CDR1 LNHNV, CDR2 YYDKDF (reference sequence). The CDR3 loop is CATSSTWGSHEQYF. Written as DNA, the CDR3 is TGTGCCACCAGCAGTACATGGGGAAGCCACGAGCAGTACTTC.

The chain recombines TRBV7-9 with TRBJ1-4; D uncertain. V lost 1 base to trimming and J lost 8 bases, with 14 bases between them. Germline lookup yields CDR1 SEHNR and CDR2 FQNEAQ (reference sequence). CDR3 length: 15 amino acids. CDR3 protein: CASSLVRPDDEKLFF. In nucleotides, the CDR3 is TGTGCCAGCAGCTTAGTAAGACCAGATGACGAAAAACTGTTTTTT. The complete variable domain, with remaining parts taken from reference TRBV7-9 and TRBJ1-4, reads DTGVSQNPRHKITKRGQNVTFRCDPISEHNRLYWYRQTLGQGPEFLTYFQNEAQLEKSRLLSDRFSAERPKGSFSTLEIQRTEQGDSAMYLCASSLVRPDDEKLFFGSGTQLSVL.